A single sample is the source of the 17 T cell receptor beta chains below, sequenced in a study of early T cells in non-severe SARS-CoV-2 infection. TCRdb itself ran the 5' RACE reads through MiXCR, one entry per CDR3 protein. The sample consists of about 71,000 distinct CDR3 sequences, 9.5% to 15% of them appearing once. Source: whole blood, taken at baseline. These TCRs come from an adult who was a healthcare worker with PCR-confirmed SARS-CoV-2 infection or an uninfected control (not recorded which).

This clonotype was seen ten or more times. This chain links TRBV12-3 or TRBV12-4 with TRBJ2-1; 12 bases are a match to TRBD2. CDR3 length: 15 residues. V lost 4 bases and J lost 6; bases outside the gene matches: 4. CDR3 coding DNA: TGTGCCAGCAGTTATGGACTAGCGGGGTCCAATGAGCAGTTCTTC. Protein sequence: CASSYGLAGSNEQFF.

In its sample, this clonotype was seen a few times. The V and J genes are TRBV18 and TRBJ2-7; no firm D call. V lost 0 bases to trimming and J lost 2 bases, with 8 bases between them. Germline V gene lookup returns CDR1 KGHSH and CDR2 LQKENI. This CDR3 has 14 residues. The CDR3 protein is CASSPPERPYEQYF. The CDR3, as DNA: TGTGCCAGCTCACCACCCGAACGACCCTACGAGCAGTACTTC.

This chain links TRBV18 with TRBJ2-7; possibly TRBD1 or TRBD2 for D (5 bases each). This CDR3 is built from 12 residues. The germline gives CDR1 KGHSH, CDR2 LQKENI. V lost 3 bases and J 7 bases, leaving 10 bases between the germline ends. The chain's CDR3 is CASSPGTLEQYF. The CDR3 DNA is TGTGCCAGCTCACCCGGGACGTTAGAGCAGTACTTC.

This chain's CDR3 is CASNRISGNTIYF. The CDR3 DNA follows: TGTGCCAGCAACAGGATCTCTGGAAACACCATATATTTT. The V and J genes are TRBV14 and TRBJ1-3; the D gene is possibly TRBD1 (5 bases). The V end lost 7 bases, the J end lost 0 bases, and 7 bases lay between the germline ends. Germline CDR1 is SGHDN and CDR2 is FVKESK. The CDR3 spans 13 residues.

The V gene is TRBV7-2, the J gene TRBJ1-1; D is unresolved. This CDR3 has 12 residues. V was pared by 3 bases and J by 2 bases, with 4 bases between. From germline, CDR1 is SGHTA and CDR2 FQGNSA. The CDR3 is CASSFPNTEAFF. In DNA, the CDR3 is TGTGCCAGCAGCTTCCCCAACACTGAAGCTTTCTTT.

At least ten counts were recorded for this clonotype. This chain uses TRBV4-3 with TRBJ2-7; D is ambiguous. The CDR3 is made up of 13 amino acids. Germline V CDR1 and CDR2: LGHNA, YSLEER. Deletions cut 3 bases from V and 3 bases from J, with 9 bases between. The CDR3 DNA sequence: TGCGCCAGCAGCCAGGGCGACGACTACGAGCAGTACTTC. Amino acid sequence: CASSQGDDYEQYF.

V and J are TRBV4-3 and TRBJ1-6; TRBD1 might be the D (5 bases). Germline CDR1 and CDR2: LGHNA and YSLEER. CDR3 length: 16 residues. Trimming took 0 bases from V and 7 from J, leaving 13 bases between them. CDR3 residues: CASSQDRTGSNSPLHF. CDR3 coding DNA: TGCGCCAGCAGCCAAGATCGAACAGGTTCCAATTCACCCCTCCACTTT.

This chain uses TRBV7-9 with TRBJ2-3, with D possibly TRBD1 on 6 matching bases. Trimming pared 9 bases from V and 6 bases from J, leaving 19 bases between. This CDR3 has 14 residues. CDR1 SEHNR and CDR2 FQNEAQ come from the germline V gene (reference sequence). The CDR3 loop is CASQVLGAKDTQYF. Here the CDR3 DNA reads TGTGCCAGTCAGGTATTGGGGGCGAAGGATACGCAGTATTTT.

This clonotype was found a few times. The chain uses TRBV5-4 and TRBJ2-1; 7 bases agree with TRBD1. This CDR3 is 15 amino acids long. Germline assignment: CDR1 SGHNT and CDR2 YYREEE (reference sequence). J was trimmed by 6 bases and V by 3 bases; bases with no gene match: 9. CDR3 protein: CASSYGARGSNEQFF. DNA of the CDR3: TGTGCCAGCAGCTATGGGGCCAGGGGGAGCAATGAGCAGTTCTTC.

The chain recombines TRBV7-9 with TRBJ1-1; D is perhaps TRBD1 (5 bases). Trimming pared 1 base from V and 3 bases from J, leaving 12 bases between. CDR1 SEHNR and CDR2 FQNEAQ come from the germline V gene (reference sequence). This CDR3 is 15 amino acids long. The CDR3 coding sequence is TGTGCCAGCAGCTTAGTAGGGGACTCGGACACTGAAGCTTTCTTT. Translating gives CASSLVGDSDTEAFF.

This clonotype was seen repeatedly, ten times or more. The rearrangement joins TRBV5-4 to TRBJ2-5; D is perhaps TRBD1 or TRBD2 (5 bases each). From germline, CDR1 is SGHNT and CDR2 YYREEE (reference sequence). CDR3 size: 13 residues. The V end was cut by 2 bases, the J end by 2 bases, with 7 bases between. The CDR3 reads CASSFGGQETQYF. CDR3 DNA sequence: TGTGCCAGCAGCTTTGGGGGACAAGAGACCCAGTACTTC.

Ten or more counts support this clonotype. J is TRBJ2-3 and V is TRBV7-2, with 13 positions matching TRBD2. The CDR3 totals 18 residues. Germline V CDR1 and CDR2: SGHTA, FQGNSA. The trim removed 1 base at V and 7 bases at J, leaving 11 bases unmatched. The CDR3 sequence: CASSLGIGRTSGGNTQYF. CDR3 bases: TGTGCCAGCAGCTTAGGGATCGGTAGGACTAGCGGGGGAAATACGCAGTATTTT. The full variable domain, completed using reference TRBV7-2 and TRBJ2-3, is GAGVSQSPSNKVTEKGKDVELRCDPISGHTALYWYRQSLGQGLEFLIYFQGNSAPDKSGLPSDRFSAERTGGSVSTLTIQRTQQEDSAVYLCASSLGIGRTSGGNTQYFGPGTRLTVL.

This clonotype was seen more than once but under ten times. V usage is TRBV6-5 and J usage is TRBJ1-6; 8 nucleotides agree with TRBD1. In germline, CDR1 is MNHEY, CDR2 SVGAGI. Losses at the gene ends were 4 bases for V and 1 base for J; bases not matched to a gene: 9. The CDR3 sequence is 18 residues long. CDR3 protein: CASSWGGQGPSYNSPLHF. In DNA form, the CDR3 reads TGTGCCAGCAGTTGGGGAGGACAGGGACCTTCCTATAATTCACCCCTCCACTTT.

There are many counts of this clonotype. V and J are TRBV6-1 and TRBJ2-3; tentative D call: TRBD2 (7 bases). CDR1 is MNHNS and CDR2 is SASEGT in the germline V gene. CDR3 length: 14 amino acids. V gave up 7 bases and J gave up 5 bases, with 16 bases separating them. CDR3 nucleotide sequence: TGTGCCAGCAATCAAGGGGGGGGCGGAGATACGCAGTATTTT. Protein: CASNQGGGGDTQYF.

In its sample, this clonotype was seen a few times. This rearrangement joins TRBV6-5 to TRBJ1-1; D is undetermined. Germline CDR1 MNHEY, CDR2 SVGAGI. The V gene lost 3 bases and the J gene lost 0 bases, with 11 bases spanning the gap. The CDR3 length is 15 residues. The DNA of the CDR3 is TGTGCCAGCAGTTATTCCGACGGACTGAACACTGAAGCTTTCTTT. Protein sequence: CASSYSDGLNTEAFF.

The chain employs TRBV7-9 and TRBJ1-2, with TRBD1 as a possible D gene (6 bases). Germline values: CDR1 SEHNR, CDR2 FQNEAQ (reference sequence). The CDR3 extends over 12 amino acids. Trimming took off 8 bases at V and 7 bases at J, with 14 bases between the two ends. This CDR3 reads CASPRQGGGYTF. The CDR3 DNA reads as TGTGCCAGCCCACGTCAAGGGGGTGGCTACACCTTC.

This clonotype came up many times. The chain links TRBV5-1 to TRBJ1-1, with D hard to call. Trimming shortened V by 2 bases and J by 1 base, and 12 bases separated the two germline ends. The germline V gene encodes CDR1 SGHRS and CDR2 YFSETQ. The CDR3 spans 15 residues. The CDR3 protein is CASSLNTAPNTEAFF. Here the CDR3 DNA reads TGCGCCAGCAGCTTAAATACCGCTCCGAACACTGAAGCTTTCTTT.